These 28 T cell receptor beta chains were sequenced from one sample in a study of blood T cell repertoires in COVID-19. Profiled with immunoSEQ multiplex PCR; TCRdb holds only in-frame clones, not every one. This sample has approximately 200,000 clones; approximately 84% occur once, and the top ten carry 6.5% to 9.5%. The material sequenced was PBMCs or T cells enriched from blood (not recorded which). The receptors stem from a man aged 35-49 years who had recovered from COVID-19.

This chain connects TRBV28 to TRBJ1-5; no reliable D call. The CDR3 runs to 12 residues. Germline values: CDR1 MDHEN, CDR2 SYDVKM. V was cut by 10 bases and J by 3 bases, with 10 bases left in between. The CDR3 here is CATNKINQPQHF. The CDR3 nucleotides are TGTGCCACCAACAAGATCAATCAGCCCCAGCATTTT.

V gene TRBV28 combines with J gene TRBJ1-2; D is undetermined. CDR3 length: 17 residues. Per germline, CDR1 MDHEN and CDR2 SYDVKM. The ends were cut back, 2 bases at V and 2 bases at J, with 18 bases in the middle. CDR3: CASSLIVAQADNYGYTF. The CDR3 bases are TGTGCCAGCAGTTTAATAGTGGCGCAGGCCGACAACTATGGCTACACCTTC.

This chain uses TRBV4-1 with TRBJ1-1; D might be TRBD1 (5 bases). Trimming removed 4 bases at V and 7 bases at J, with 22 bases between. This CDR3 is built from 16 residues. Germline V CDR1 and CDR2: MGHRA, YSYEKL. DNA for the CDR3: TGCGCCAGCAGCCTCCCTCCGGGGGGAGTCCGTGGTGAAGCTTTCTTT. It specifies CASSLPPGGVRGEAFF.

This clone showed up just a few times. The V gene is TRBV5-1, the J gene TRBJ2-3; weak D call: TRBD2 (6 bases). The germline V gene encodes CDR1 SGHRS and CDR2 YFSETQ. This CDR3 has 14 amino acids. Trimming stripped 2 bases from V and 6 bases from J, with 13 bases between. As DNA, the CDR3 is TGCGCCAGCAGCTTAGGGTCGGGGAGGGATACGCAGTATTTT. As protein: CASSLGSGRDTQYF.

The rearrangement uses TRBV3-1 (or the pseudogene TRBV3-2) and TRBJ2-5, with D possibly TRBD2 on 5 matching bases. This CDR3 region has 14 residues. The V end lost 7 bases, the J end lost 2 bases, and 14 bases lay between the germline ends. Germline V gives CDR1 LGHDT, CDR2 YNNKEL (reference sequence). The CDR3 DNA sequence: TGTGCCAGCAACGATCGGGGTTATCAAGAGACCCAGTACTTC. Translated, it gives CASNDRGYQETQYF.

The chain links TRBV6-5 to TRBJ2-7; the D gene is possibly TRBD1 (6 bases). Germline CDR1 and CDR2: MNHEY and SVGAGI. The CDR3 runs to 13 residues. Trimming stripped 2 bases from V and 2 bases from J, with 7 bases between. The CDR3 here is CASSYQGTYEQYF. For the CDR3, the DNA is TGTGCCAGCAGTTACCAGGGGACCTACGAGCAGTACTTC.

Here the CDR3 DNA reads TGTGCCAGTAGTATCATGGGACAGACTGAAGCTTTCTTT. It translates to CASSIMGQTEAFF. The gene calls are TRBV19 and TRBJ1-1, with TRBD1 matching over 7 bases. With V trimmed by 3 bases and J by 5 bases, 3 bases remained unmatched. Germline V gene sequence: CDR1 LNHDA, CDR2 SQIVND (reference sequence). The CDR3 totals 13 residues.

The chain couples TRBV5-1 to TRBJ2-7, with TRBD1 identical over 9 bases. Germline trimming cut 2 bases from V and 2 bases from J; bases unmatched to any gene: 2. Germline lookup yields CDR1 SGHRS and CDR2 YFSETQ. This CDR3 has 14 amino acids. The CDR3 sequence: CASSFGTGPYEQYF. In nucleotides, the CDR3 is TGCGCCAGCAGCTTCGGGACAGGGCCCTACGAGCAGTACTTC.

This chain connects TRBV7-8 to TRBJ2-1, with D tentatively TRBD2 (5 bases). Germline lookup yields CDR1 SGHVS and CDR2 FQNEAQ. V gave up 6 bases and J gave up 7 bases, with 16 bases separating them. The CDR3 is 14 amino acids. CDR3 loop: CASSGPGSRNEQFF. Written as DNA, the CDR3 is TGTGCCAGCAGTGGGCCGGGGAGCCGTAATGAGCAGTTCTTC.

The V gene is TRBV15, the J gene TRBJ1-5; TRBD1 matches at 7 bases. Per germline, CDR1 LNHNV and CDR2 YYDKDF (reference sequence). The V gene end was trimmed by 3 bases and the J gene end by 2 bases; junction bases not matched to a gene: 13. This CDR3 has 18 residues. CDR3 sequence reads: CATSSSETGFLGNQPQHF. The CDR3 DNA reads as TGTGCCACCAGCAGCTCGGAGACAGGGTTTCTCGGCAATCAGCCCCAGCATTTT.

The V and J genes are TRBV7-9 and TRBJ2-1, with 7 positions matching TRBD2. J gave up 4 bases and V 5 bases, and 11 bases lay outside the gene matches. The CDR3 has 16 amino acids. Looked up from germline, CDR1 is SEHNR and CDR2 is FQNEAQ (reference sequence). The CDR3 DNA reads TGTGCCAGCAGCCGCCTTGGGAGCGGGGTTTACAATGAGCAGTTCTTC. Translated, it gives CASSRLGSGVYNEQFF.

V is TRBV28 and J is TRBJ1-1, with 7 bases fitting TRBD1. CDR3 size: 13 residues. CDR1 MDHEN and CDR2 SYDVKM come from the germline V gene. J lost 6 bases, V lost 5 bases, and 6 bases had no gene match. Written as DNA, the CDR3 is TGTGCCAGCAGTCCTTACAGGGGAGCTGAAGCTTTCTTT. It specifies CASSPYRGAEAFF.

The rearrangement links TRBV27 to TRBJ2-1; 9 positions match TRBD2. V shed 4 bases and J 5 bases; nucleotides not matched to a gene: 9. This CDR3 spans 16 amino acids. Germline CDR1 MNHEY, CDR2 SMNVEV (reference sequence). The CDR3 DNA sequence: TGTGCCAGCAGTTCTCTAGAGAAGCGGGGGGACAATGAGCAGTTCTTC. This codes for CASSSLEKRGDNEQFF.

The chain joins TRBV6-2 or TRBV6-3 to TRBJ2-1, with unresolved D. The CDR3 runs to 20 residues. CDR1 MNHEY and CDR2 SVGEGT come from the germline V gene. Trimming pared 0 bases from V and 4 bases from J, leaving 25 bases between. CDR3 DNA: TGTGCCAGCAGTTACTCGAATATTCGGGTGAAGATACTATTATACAATGAGCAGTTCTTC. Translation gives CASSYSNIRVKILLYNEQFF.

The V call is TRBV19, the J call TRBJ1-2; possible D gene TRBD1, 6 bases. V gave up 6 bases and J gave up 0 bases, with 8 bases separating them. This CDR3 has 13 amino acids. CDR1 and CDR2 (germline): LNHDA, SQIVND (reference sequence). The CDR3 loop reads CASRDRPNYGYTF. CDR3 nucleotides: TGTGCCAGTAGGGACAGACCTAACTATGGCTACACCTTC.

The chain is built from TRBV19 and TRBJ1-2; D uncertain. There are 13 residues in the CDR3. The germline gives CDR1 LNHDA, CDR2 SQIVND (reference sequence). V was trimmed by 6 bases and J by 1 base, leaving 9 bases between them. CDR3 DNA sequence: TGTGCCAGTAGCACCCCAGATAACTATGGCTACACCTTC. Encoded protein: CASSTPDNYGYTF.

The chain joins TRBV19 to TRBJ2-5, with D possibly matching TRBD2 (5 bases). The CDR3 has 16 residues. Germline CDR1 LNHDA, CDR2 SQIVND (reference sequence). V shed 3 bases and J shed 5 bases, with 19 bases lying between them. The CDR3 DNA follows: TGTGCCAGTAGTATCAGGAGGCAGGTGGCCGGGGAGACCCAGTACTTC. Its protein is CASSIRRQVAGETQYF.

The CDR3 coding sequence is TGTGCCAGCAGCGACCAGGGGAACACCGGGGAGCTGTTTTTT. Translated: CASSDQGNTGELFF. The rearrangement uses TRBV9 and TRBJ2-2, with D perhaps TRBD1 (5 bases). In germline, CDR1 is SGDLS, CDR2 YYNGEE. V was cut by 3 bases and J by 1 base, with 7 bases left in between. This CDR3 has 14 residues.

The chain couples TRBV6-5 to TRBJ1-2; 7 bases map to TRBD1. Trimming at V came to 4 bases and at J to 7 bases, leaving 6 bases not matched to a gene. Germline V CDR1 and CDR2: MNHEY, SVGAGI. This CDR3 spans 13 amino acids. CDR3 DNA sequence: TGTGCCAGCAGTTCGACAGGGAACCGTGGCTACACCTTC. Protein product: CASSSTGNRGYTF.

The V call is TRBV14, the J call TRBJ1-1; D may be TRBD1 (6 bases). This CDR3 is 13 amino acids long. From germline, CDR1 is SGHDN and CDR2 FVKESK. Trimming removed 0 bases from V and 6 bases from J, with 8 bases in between. The CDR3 nucleotides read TGTGCCAGCAGCCAAGAATACAGGGCTGAAGCTTTCTTT. Its protein product is CASSQEYRAEAFF.

The table lists this clone with many counts. The CDR3 region has the DNA TGTGCCAGCAGTGAAGGGACATCTGGGGCCAACGTCCTGACTTTC. Translation: CASSEGTSGANVLTF. The rearrangement uses TRBV6-1 and TRBJ2-6; D is perhaps TRBD1 (5 bases). The CDR3 is 15 residues long. The V gene's germline CDR1 is MNHNS and CDR2 SASEGT. The V gene lost 1 base and the J gene lost 1 base, with 5 bases spanning the gap.

The chain employs TRBV7-2 and TRBJ1-5, with TRBD1 identical over 7 bases. The CDR3 is made up of 14 amino acids. V trimming: 7 bases; J trimming: 4 bases; junction bases outside the gene matches: 7. The V gene's germline CDR1 is SGHTA and CDR2 FQGNSA. CDR3 sequence: CASTHGTANQPQHF. In nucleotides, the CDR3 is TGTGCCAGCACCCATGGGACAGCAAATCAGCCCCAGCATTTT.

The chain has TRBV2 and TRBJ1-5; 7 bases are a match to TRBD1. Per the germline V gene, CDR1 is SNHLY and CDR2 is FYNNEI. The CDR3 consists of 17 residues. V lost 6 bases, J lost 5 bases, and 16 bases stayed unmatched. This CDR3 is CASSPTLRQGRDQPQHF. The CDR3 bases are TGTGCCAGCAGCCCTACATTAAGACAGGGTCGGGATCAGCCCCAGCATTTT.

V is TRBV15 and J is TRBJ2-2; 7 nucleotides agree with TRBD1. This CDR3 has 15 residues. J was trimmed by 1 base and V by 8 bases; bases with no gene match: 7. In germline, CDR1 is LNHNV, CDR2 YYDKDF (reference sequence). This CDR3 is CATGKGTVNTGELFF. CDR3 sequence (DNA): TGTGCCACCGGGAAGGGGACAGTGAACACCGGGGAGCTGTTTTTT.

The chain recombines TRBV9 with TRBJ1-1; the D gene is possibly TRBD1 (5 bases). The CDR3 runs 12 residues. Trimming left V 3 bases short and J 6 bases short, with 9 bases between. Germline CDR1 and CDR2: SGDLS and YYNGEE. The CDR3 DNA reads as TGTGCCAGCAGCGCGGGGGAAGCTGAAGCTTTCTTT. Protein sequence: CASSAGEAEAFF.

The chain recombines TRBV28 with TRBJ1-2, with a tentative D call TRBD1 (5 bases). In germline, CDR1 is MDHEN, CDR2 SYDVKM. V dropped 6 bases and J dropped 4 bases, with 21 bases sitting between them. The CDR3 runs 16 residues. CDR3 in amino acids: CASSPRTQGSRYGYTF. The CDR3 DNA is TGTGCCAGCAGCCCCCGGACGCAGGGATCGCGCTATGGCTACACCTTC.

V and J are TRBV6-1 and TRBJ1-2; no clear D. The CDR3 is made up of 16 amino acids. The germline V gene encodes CDR1 MNHNS and CDR2 SASEGT. Trimming removed 2 bases from V and 0 bases from J, with 13 bases in between. The CDR3 loop is CASSEKVTASNYGYTF. The DNA for the CDR3 is TGTGCCAGCAGTGAAAAGGTTACAGCCTCTAACTATGGCTACACCTTC.

CDR3 DNA: TGTGCCAGCAGTCCGGGGTTGAATCAGCCCCAGCATTTT. Translating it yields CASSPGLNQPQHF. V is TRBV28 and J is TRBJ1-5, with unresolved D. V was clipped by 5 bases and J by 4 bases, with 9 bases between them. The CDR3 contains 13 residues. CDR1 and CDR2 (germline): MDHEN, SYDVKM. Full variable domain (missing parts from reference TRBV28 and TRBJ1-5): DVKVTQSSRYLVKRTGEKVFLECVQDMDHENMFWYRQDPGLGLRLIYFSYDVKMKEKGDIPEGYSVSREKKERFSLILESASTNQTSMYLCASSPGLNQPQHFGDGTRLSIL.